The 8 T cell receptor beta chains below all came from one sample that was sequenced in a study of cytomegalovirus exposure and HLA in healthy donors (dated by TCRdb to the late 2010s). Receptor amplification or capture employed the immunoSEQ multiplex PCR assay. For the multiplex PCR, a mixture combining 60 forward primers for TCR Vbeta segments and 13 reverse primers for TCR Jbeta segments was used. The clones in this table, taken by TCRdb from immuneACCESS, are in-frame only. Not every clone is retained; where verified, under half of the shortfall comes from an unresolved V gene, and the cause of the rest is unknown. The sample has about 150,000 clones on record, about three fifths of them singletons. In total, the top ten clones hold approximately 6.6% of the sample. Sample: PBMCs. These receptors came from a woman aged 55-70 years in good health and CMV-seropositive.

This clone was counted between two and nine times. The rearrangement uses TRBV27 and TRBJ2-3; 9 bases are shared with TRBD2. The germline CDR1 and CDR2 sequences are MNHEY and SMNVEV (reference sequence). The CDR3 runs 15 residues. J gave up 4 bases and V 4 bases, and 6 bases lay outside the gene matches. The CDR3 here is CASSYSSGTSDTQYF. CDR3 DNA: TGTGCCAGCAGTTACTCTAGCGGGACCTCAGATACGCAGTATTTT.

The chain couples TRBV19 to TRBJ2-5; a possible D gene is TRBD1 (7 bases). This CDR3 contains 17 residues. Germline CDR1 and CDR2: LNHDA and SQIVND (reference sequence). The V and J ends lost 0 bases and 4 bases respectively, with 18 bases between them. The chain's CDR3 is CASSIDPLYRGGETQYF. Written as DNA, the CDR3 is TGTGCCAGTAGTATAGATCCCCTCTACAGGGGAGGAGAGACCCAGTACTTC.

This chain joins TRBV5-1 and TRBJ2-7, with 11 bases lining up with TRBD1. CDR1 is SGHRS and CDR2 is YFSETQ in the germline V gene. Losses at the gene ends were 4 bases for V and 4 bases for J; bases not matched to a gene: 4. This CDR3 region has 14 residues. CDR3 DNA sequence: TGCGCCAGCAGCCGAGGACAGGGGGCGTACGAGCAGTACTTC. This codes for CASSRGQGAYEQYF.

The sample holds one count of this clone. CDR3 sequence: CAWSVGLAGTDTQYF. CDR3 sequence (DNA): TGTGCCTGGAGTGTAGGCCTAGCGGGAACAGATACGCAGTATTTT. The J gene is TRBJ2-3, the V gene TRBV30; 9 bases match TRBD2. V was clipped by 0 bases and J by 3 bases; unmatched bases: 4. The CDR3 is made up of 15 amino acids. Germline V gene lookup returns CDR1 GTSNPN and CDR2 SVGIG (reference sequence).

The rearrangement joins TRBV30 to TRBJ2-7; the match to TRBD1 covers 7 bases. After removal of 1 base from V and 6 bases from J, the junction contained 6 bases not matched to a gene. Germline V gene lookup returns CDR1 GTSNPN and CDR2 SVGIG (reference sequence). This CDR3 comprises 13 residues. CDR3 protein: CAWSGGQFTEQYF. The CDR3 bases are TGTGCCTGGAGTGGGGGACAGTTTACCGAGCAGTACTTC.

V and J are TRBV5-8 and TRBJ2-5, with 8 bases aligning to TRBD2. CDR1 SGHTS and CDR2 YDEGEE come from the germline V gene. V lost 0 bases, J lost 5 bases, and 6 bases stayed unmatched. The CDR3 consists of 15 residues. The CDR3 DNA sequence: TGTGCCAGCAGCTTGGGGAGCGGGAGTATTGAGACCCAGTACTTC. Protein sequence: CASSLGSGSIETQYF. The complete variable domain, with remaining parts taken from reference TRBV5-8 and TRBJ2-5, reads EAGVTQSPTHLIKTRGQQATLRCSPISGHTSVYWYQQALGLGLQFLLWYDEGEERNRGNFPPRFSGRQFPNYSSELNVNALELEDSALYLCASSLGSGSIETQYFGPGTRLLVL.

The chain joins TRBV29-1 to TRBJ1-2; 7 bases align to TRBD1. The CDR3 contains 13 residues. The germline V gene encodes CDR1 SQVTM and CDR2 ANQGSEA. After removal of 4 bases from V and 5 bases from J, the junction contained 7 bases not matched to a gene. The CDR3, as DNA: TGCAGCGTTGTGGACAGGAATTCTTATGGCTACACCTTC. Protein product: CSVVDRNSYGYTF.

This clone was seen only a few times. The CDR3 bases are TGTGCCAGCAGTTTTTCGCGGCAGGGTTATGGCTACACCTTC. Amino acid sequence: CASSFSRQGYGYTF. The V gene is TRBV27, the J gene TRBJ1-2; possibly TRBD1 for D (5 bases). Germline assignment: CDR1 MNHEY and CDR2 SMNVEV (reference sequence). V lost 3 bases, J lost 5 bases, and 13 bases lay in between. There are 14 residues in the CDR3.